This T cell receptor beta chain was recovered during a study of T-cell memory formation after mild COVID-19 (dated by TCRdb to the early 2020s). About the investigation overall: Most TCR sequence clusters were specific to one of the two donors. In a couple of donors, T-cell clones that expanded and contracted after mild COVID-19 were tracked by sequencing TCRalpha and TCRbeta repertoires over time. Two young, previously healthy adult volunteers, one female and one male, were included in the cohort. Overall study results and their limits: Only a couple of mild cases were covered by the study, and larger cohorts that include severe cases with pre-infection samples were considered necessary. Contracting CD4+ clones appeared mostly in the CM and EM memory subsets, whereas CD8+ clones were enriched in EMRA. SARS-CoV-2 specificity of the second-wave clones peaking on day 37 was not confirmed. Balanced CD4/CD8 phenotypes were observed for clones contracting from day 15 to 85, whereas a bias towards CD4+ was observed for a second wave of clones expanding from day 15 to 37. The detection of some responding clones in pre-infection memory suggests that pre-existing cross-reactive memory T cells joined the SARS-CoV-2 response.

Ficoll-Paque density gradient centrifugation was the method used to isolate PBMCs. This clonotype was found a few times. Which antigen it targets is not known. Base qualities were left out, and no much larger clone turns up one base away. There are 23 amino acids in the CDR3, from cysteine to phenylalanine inclusive. Solely the CDR3 DNA is kept, with 69 bases framed from the first base. The germline V end is reduced by 5 bases and the J end by 1 base; junction bases left unmatched: 25. TCRdb shows the sequencer as Illumina NovaSeq 6000. cDNA libraries for TCRalpha and TCRbeta were prepared by 5'RACE using constant-segment primers, with sample barcodes and unique molecular identifiers added. RNA was extracted from every sample with Trizol reagent. The libraries were amplified in two PCR steps, and the second step added a second sample barcode and Illumina TruSeq adapters. Sequencing of the libraries was done on an Illumina NovaSeq, producing 2 x 150 bp paired-end reads. The paper's data handling went like this. The reads were demultiplexed and collapsed into UMI-guided consensus sequences using migec v1.2.7. Using mixcr v2.1.11, UMI consensuses were aligned to TRA and TRB V and J templates and then assembled into clonotypes. Expanded or contracted clonotypes were those called significant by both edgeR and NoisET, with noise models trained on biological replicates. For edgeR calls, a false discovery rate-adjusted p below 0.01 and a log2 fold-change threshold of 1 were applied. As an exploratory analysis of dynamics, max-normalized trajectories of the 1000 most abundant clonotypes were examined by PCA with hierarchical clustering. The CD4 or CD8 phenotype of responding clones was assigned using the separately sequenced CD4+ and CD8+ repertoires. TCRdb trimmed public reads at Q25 via fastp, called clones via MiXCR and kept in-frame beta chains. Identical CDR3 protein sequences are pooled into one entry, listed with their most common genes and DNA. TCRdb, not the original authors, processed these V and J calls. The sample has 200,000 or so distinct CDR3 sequences on record, approximately 20% of them singletons. The ten largest clones capture 2.4% of the sample.

The source of this sequence is an adult woman who had mild COVID-19 (a few samples of this study predate the infection). The sample titles of this study are shuffled in the database, so cell type and time point are left out; the donor was told from shared clones. Sequencing input: PBMCs or a T cell subset sorted from them (not recorded which). The chain employs TRBV12-3 or TRBV12-4 and TRBJ2-6, with 8 bases aligning to TRBD2. The DNA sequence is TGTGCCAGCAGTCTGTCATGGGTAGCGGGAATAAATTCGAAGGGTTCTGGGGCCAACGTCCTGACTTTC. This codes for CASSLSWVAGINSKGSGANVLTF.